The clone carrying this TCR beta chain was counted many times. TCRdb reprocessed the multiplex PCR reads via MiXCR and lists one record per CDR3 protein. Among about 130,000 distinct CDR3 sequences listed, about 22% were seen once. From germline, CDR1 is DFQATT and CDR2 SNEGSKA (reference sequence). This CDR3 has 16 amino acids. Trimming took 6 bases from V and 8 from J; bases not matched to a gene: 17. Breast cancer patients provided tissue from their axillary draining lymph nodes. These data belong to a study of breast tumors, draining lymph nodes, adjacent tissues. The sequence derives from a female donor with breast cancer. Some clones in this sample may be carry-over from other donors' samples. The sequenced sample was axillary lymph node tissue. The chain employs TRBV20-1 and TRBJ2-1; 9 nucleotides agree with TRBD2. The CDR3 DNA reads TGCAGTGCCCTGAACGTTACTAGCGGGTTAGGGGATGAGCAGTTCTTC. Translation: CSALNVTSGLGDEQFF.